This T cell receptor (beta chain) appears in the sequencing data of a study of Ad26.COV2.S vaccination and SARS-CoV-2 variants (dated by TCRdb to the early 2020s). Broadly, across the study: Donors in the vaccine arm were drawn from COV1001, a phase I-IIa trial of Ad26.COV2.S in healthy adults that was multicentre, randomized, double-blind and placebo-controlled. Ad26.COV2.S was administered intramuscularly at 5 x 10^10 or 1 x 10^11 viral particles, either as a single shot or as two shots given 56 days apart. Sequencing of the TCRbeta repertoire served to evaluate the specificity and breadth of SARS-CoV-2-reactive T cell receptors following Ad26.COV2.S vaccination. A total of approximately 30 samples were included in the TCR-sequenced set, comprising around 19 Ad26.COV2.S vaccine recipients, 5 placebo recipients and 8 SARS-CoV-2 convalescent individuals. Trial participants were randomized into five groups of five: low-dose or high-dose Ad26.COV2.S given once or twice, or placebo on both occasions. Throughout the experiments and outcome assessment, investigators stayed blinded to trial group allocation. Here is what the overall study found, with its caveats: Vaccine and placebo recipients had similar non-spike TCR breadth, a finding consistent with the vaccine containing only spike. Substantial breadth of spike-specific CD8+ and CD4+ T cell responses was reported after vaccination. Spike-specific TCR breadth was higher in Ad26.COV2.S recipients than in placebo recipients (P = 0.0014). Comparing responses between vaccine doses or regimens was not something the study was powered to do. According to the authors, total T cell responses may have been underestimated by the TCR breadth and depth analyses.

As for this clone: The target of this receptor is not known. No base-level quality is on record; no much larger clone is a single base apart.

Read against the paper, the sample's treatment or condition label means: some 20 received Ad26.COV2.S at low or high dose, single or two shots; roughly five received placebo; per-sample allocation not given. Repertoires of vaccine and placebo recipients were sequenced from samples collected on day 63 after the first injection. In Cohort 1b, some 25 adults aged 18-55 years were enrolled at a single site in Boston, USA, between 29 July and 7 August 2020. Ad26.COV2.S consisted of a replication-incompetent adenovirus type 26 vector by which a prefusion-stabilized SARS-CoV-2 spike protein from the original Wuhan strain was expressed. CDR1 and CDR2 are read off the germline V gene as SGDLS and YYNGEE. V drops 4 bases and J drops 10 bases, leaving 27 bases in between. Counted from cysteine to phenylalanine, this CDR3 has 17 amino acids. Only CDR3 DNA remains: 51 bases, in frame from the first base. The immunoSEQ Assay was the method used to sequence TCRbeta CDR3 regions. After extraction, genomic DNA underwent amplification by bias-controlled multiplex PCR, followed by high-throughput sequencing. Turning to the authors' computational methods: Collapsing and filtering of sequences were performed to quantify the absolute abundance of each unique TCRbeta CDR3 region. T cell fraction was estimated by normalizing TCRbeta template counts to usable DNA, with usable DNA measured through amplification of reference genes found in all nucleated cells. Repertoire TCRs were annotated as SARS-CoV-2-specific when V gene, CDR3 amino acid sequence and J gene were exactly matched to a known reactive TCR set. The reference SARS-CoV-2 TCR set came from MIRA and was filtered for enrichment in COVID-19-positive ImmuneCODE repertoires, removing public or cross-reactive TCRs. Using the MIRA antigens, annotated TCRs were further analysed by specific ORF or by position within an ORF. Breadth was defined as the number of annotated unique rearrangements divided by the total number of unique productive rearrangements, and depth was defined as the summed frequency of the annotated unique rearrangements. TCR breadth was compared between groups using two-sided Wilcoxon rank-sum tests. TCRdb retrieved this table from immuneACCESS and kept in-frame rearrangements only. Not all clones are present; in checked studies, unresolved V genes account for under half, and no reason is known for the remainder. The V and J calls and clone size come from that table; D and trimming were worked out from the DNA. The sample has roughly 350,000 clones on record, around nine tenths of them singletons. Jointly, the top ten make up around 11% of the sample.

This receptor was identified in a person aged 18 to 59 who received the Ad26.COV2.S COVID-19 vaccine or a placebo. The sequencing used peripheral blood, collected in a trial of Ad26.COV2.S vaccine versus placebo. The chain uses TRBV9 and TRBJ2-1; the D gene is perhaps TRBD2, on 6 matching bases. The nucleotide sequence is TGTGCCAGCAGCCTAGGTTCCCCGGAAAGTAGCGGAGTCGAGCAGTTCTTC. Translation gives CASSLGSPESSGVEQFF.